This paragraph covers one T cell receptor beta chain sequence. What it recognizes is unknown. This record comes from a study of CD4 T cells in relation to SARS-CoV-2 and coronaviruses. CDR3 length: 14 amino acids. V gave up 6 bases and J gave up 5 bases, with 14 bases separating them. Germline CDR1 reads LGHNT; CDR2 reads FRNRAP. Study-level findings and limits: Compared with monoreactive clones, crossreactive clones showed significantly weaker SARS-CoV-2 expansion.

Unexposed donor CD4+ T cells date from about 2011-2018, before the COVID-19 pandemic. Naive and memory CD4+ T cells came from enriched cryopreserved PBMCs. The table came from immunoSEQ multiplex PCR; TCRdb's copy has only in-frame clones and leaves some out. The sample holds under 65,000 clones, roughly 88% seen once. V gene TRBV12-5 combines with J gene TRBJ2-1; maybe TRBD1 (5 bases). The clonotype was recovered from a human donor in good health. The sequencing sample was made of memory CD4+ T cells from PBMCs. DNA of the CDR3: TGTGCTAGTGGACTGAATACAGGTAACAATGAGCAGTTCTTC. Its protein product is CASGLNTGNNEQFF.